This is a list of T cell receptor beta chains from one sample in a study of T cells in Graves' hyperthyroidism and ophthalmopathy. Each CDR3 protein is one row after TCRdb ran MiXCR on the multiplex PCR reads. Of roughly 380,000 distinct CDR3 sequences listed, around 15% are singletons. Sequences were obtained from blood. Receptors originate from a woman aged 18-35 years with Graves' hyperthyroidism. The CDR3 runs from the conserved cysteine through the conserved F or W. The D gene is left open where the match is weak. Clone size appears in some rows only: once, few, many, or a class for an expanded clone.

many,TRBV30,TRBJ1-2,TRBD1,CAWSRDSRAGYTF,TGTGCCTGGAGCCGGGACAGCCGAGCGGGCTACACCTTC
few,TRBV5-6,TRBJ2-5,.,CASSLGGAFQETQYF,TGTGCCAGCAGCTTGGGTGGGGCTTTCCAAGAGACCCAGTACTTC
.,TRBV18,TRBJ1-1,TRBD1,CASSPPIVRGGTEAFF,TGTGCCAGCTCACCACCGATAGTCAGGGGGGGCACTGAAGCTTTCTTT
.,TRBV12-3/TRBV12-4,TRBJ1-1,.,CASSLLAGANTEAFF,TGTGCCAGCAGTTTGTTGGCAGGGGCGAACACTGAAGCTTTCTTT
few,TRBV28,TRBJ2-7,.,CASRDSLYEQYF,TGTGCCAGCAGGGATAGTCTCTACGAGCAGTACTTC
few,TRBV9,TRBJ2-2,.,CASSERLVNTGELFF,TGTGCCAGCAGCGAGAGACTAGTGAACACCGGGGAGCTGTTTTTT
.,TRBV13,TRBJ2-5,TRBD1,CASSLRDRGPQETQYF,TGTGCCAGCAGCCTGCGGGACAGGGGACCCCAAGAGACCCAGTACTTC
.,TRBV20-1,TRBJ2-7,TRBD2,CRMGTSRSYEQYF,TGCAGGATGGGGACTAGCCGGTCCTACGAGCAGTACTTC
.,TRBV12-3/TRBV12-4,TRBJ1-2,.,CASSLGEGKYHGYTF,TGTGCCAGCAGTTTAGGAGAAGGGAAATACCATGGCTACACCTTC
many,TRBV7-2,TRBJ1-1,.,CASTTHRYTEAFF,TGTGCCAGCACCACCCACCGGTACACTGAAGCTTTCTTT
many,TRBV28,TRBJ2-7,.,CASSLCWQESSYEQYF,TGTGCCAGCAGTTTATGCTGGCAGGAGAGCTCCTACGAGCAGTACTTC
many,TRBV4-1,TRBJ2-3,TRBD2,CASSRLAGGPDTQYF,TGCGCCAGCAGCCGACTAGCGGGAGGGCCAGATACGCAGTATTTT
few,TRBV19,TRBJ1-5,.,CASSPPRTPIWPQHF,TGTGCCAGTAGTCCTCCCCGGACCCCGATATGGCCCCAGCATTTT
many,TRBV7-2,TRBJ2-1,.,CASSLAGGTDYNEQFF,TGTGCCAGCAGCTTAGCGGGAGGGACAGATTACAATGAGCAGTTCTTC
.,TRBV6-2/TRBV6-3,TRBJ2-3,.,CASSYSSDTQYF,TGTGCCAGCAGTTACTCGAGCGATACGCAGTATTTT
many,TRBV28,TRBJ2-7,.,CASSKNNEQYF,TGTGCCAGCAGCAAAAACAACGAGCAGTACTTC
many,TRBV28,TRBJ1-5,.,CASSWDGLISNQPQHF,TGTGCCAGCAGCTGGGACGGATTAATTAGCAATCAGCCCCAGCATTTT
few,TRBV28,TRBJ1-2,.,CASEDTYGYTF,TGTGCCAGCGAGGACACCTATGGCTACACCTTC
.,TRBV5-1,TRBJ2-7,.,CASSLTPGRPYEQYF,TGCGCCAGCAGCTTAACTCCGGGACGGCCCTACGAGCAGTACTTC
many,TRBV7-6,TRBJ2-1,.,CASSLPDVGPNYNEQFF,TGTGCCAGCAGCTTACCCGACGTCGGACCGAATTACAATGAGCAGTTCTTC
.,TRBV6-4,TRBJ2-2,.,CASSANPDTGELFF,TGTGCCAGCAGTGCCAACCCTGACACCGGGGAGCTGTTTTTT
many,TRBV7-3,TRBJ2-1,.,CASSLNGGHNEQFF,TGTGCCAGCAGCTTAAACGGTGGACACAATGAGCAGTTCTTC
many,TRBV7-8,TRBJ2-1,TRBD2,CASKFRGLAGGGSYNEQFF,TGTGCCAGCAAGTTTCGAGGACTAGCGGGGGGGGGCTCCTACAATGAGCAGTTCTTC
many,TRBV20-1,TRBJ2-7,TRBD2,CSARGLAGVYEQYF,TGCAGTGCTAGGGGACTAGCGGGAGTCTACGAGCAGTACTTC
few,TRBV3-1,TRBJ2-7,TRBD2,CASSHLTSGSTYEQYF,TGTGCCAGCAGCCATTTGACTAGCGGGTCAACCTACGAGCAGTACTTC
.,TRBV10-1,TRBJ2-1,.,CASSESLGHEQFF,TGCGCCAGCAGTGAGTCGCTCGGCCATGAGCAGTTCTTC
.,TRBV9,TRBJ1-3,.,CASSDGTDSGNTIYF,TGTGCCAGCAGTGACGGGACTGACTCTGGAAACACCATATATTTT
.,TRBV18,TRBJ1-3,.,CASSPLAESGNTIYF,TGTGCCAGCTCACCACTGGCGGAGTCTGGAAACACCATATATTTT